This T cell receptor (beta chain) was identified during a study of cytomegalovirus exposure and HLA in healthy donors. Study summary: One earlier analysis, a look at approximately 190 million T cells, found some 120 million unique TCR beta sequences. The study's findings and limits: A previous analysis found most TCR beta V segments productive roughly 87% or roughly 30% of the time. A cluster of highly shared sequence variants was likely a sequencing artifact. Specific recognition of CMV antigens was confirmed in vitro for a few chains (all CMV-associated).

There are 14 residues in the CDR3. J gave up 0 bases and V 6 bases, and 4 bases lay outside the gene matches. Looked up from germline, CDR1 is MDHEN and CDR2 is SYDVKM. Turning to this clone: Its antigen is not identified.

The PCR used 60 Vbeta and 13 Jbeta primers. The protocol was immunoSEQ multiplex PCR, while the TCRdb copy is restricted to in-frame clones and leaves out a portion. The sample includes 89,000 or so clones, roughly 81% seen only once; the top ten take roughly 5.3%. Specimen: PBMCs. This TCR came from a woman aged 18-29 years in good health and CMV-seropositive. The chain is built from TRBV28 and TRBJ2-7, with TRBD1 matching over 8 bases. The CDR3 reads CASSDRGSSYEQYF. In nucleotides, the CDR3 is TGTGCCAGCAGCGACAGGGGAAGCTCCTACGAGCAGTACTTC.